A selection of T cell receptor beta chains follows, all from one sample in a study of shared clonotypes between healthy human individuals. This table comes from immunoSEQ multiplex PCR, and its TCRdb copy is limited to in-frame clones, with some not included. This sample has about 1,800,000 clones; about 95% occur once, and the top ten carry 0.9% to 1.5%. The sequencing input was naive CD8+ T cells sorted from blood. These receptors all come from a man in his late teens or twenties in good health. The CDR3 runs from the conserved cysteine through the conserved F or W. A D gene is named only where the DNA matches it firmly. A row's size may be missing; if present it is once, few, many or a size class.

NA	TRBJ1-1	TRBV5-4	NA	TGTGCCAGCAGTTGGGGTGGGCTGGAAGCTTTCTTT	CASSWGGLEAFF
TRBD1	TRBJ1-5	TRBV4-1	NA	TGCGCCAGCAGCCAACTACAGGGGAACAATCAGCCCCAGCATTTT	CASSQLQGNNQPQHF
NA	TRBJ1-1	TRBV19	NA	TGTGCCAGTAGTATGACAGGATTGAACACTGAAGCTTTCTTT	CASSMTGLNTEAFF
NA	TRBJ2-7	TRBV27	NA	TGTGCCAGCAGGGGGACAATCTACGAGCAGTACTTC	CASRGTIYEQYF
NA	TRBJ2-7	TRBV28	NA	TGTGCCAGCAGCCCTCCGGGACTGGGGTACGAGCAGTACTTC	CASSPPGLGYEQYF
TRBD2	TRBJ2-7	TRBV27	NA	TGTGCCAGCAGTCTTAGCCGGACTAGCCGGGGGTACGAGCAGTACTTC	CASSLSRTSRGYEQYF
NA	TRBJ2-3	TRBV13	NA	TGTGCCAGCAGCTTAGCCAGCGGGTTTAGCACAGATACGCAGTATTTT	CASSLASGFSTDTQYF
NA	TRBJ2-7	TRBV27	NA	TGTGCCAGCAGTCTCGGACACCCCGGCGGGCTCTCCGAGCAGTACTTC	CASSLGHPGGLSEQYF
NA	TRBJ2-3	TRBV27	once	TGTGCCAGCAGTTCCCTCCGGGGGTCTAGCACAGATACGCAGTATTTT	CASSSLRGSSTDTQYF
NA	TRBJ1-3	TRBV28	NA	TGTGCCAGCAGTCCAGGCCTCGGGGACACCATATATTTT	CASSPGLGDTIYF
TRBD1	TRBJ2-7	TRBV7-2	NA	TGTGCCAGCAGTCCGGCCTGGGACAGGGAACAGTACTTC	CASSPAWDREQYF
NA	TRBJ1-2	TRBV5-5	NA	TGTGCCAGCAGCTTGGTGCAGATAACTAACTATGGCTACACCTTC	CASSLVQITNYGYTF
NA	TRBJ2-7	TRBV29-1	NA	TGCAGCGTTGGCCGACAGGATGATGCCTACGAGCAGTACTTC	CSVGRQDDAYEQYF
NA	TRBJ2-3	TRBV10-3	NA	TGTGCCATCAGTGATATTAGTAGGAGGGGAGATACGCAGTATTTT	CAISDISRRGDTQYF
NA	TRBJ1-6	TRBV7-2	once	TGTGCCAGCAGCTTGGTACAGAGCTCCTATAATTCACCCCTCCACTTT	CASSLVQSSYNSPLHF
NA	TRBJ1-1	TRBV4-1	NA	TGCGCCAGCAGCCAAGACAGTTTCCCAGGTCGAGCTGAAGCTTTCTTT	CASSQDSFPGRAEAFF
NA	TRBJ2-1	TRBV5-6	NA	TGTGCCAGCAGCTTGGTAGTGCCGAGTGCCAATGAGCAGTTCTTC	CASSLVVPSANEQFF
NA	TRBJ2-7	TRBV27	NA	TGTGCCAGCACCCCTTCGGCCGGCGGGCTATACGAGCAGTACTTC	CASTPSAGGLYEQYF
NA	TRBJ1-3	TRBV7-9	NA	TGTGCCAGCAGCTTGGCAGTCCACGAAGCAGGGGGAAACACCATATATTTT	CASSLAVHEAGGNTIYF
NA	TRBJ2-7	TRBV10-2	NA	TGCGCCAGCAGTGAGACGCGTAGCGAGCAGTACTTC	CASSETRSEQYF
NA	TRBJ2-5	TRBV6-1	NA	TGTGCCAGCATGGGCGAGGGGGGGCGCGTTGAGACCCAGTACTTC	CASMGEGGRVETQYF
TRBD2	TRBJ2-7	TRBV7-6	once	TGTGCCAGCAGCCCCCAATTAGCGGGAGCCTACTACGAGCAGTACTTC	CASSPQLAGAYYEQYF
NA	TRBJ1-4	TRBV4-1	NA	TGCGCCAGCAGCCAAGGCATCGCAACTAATGAAAAACTGTTTTTT	CASSQGIATNEKLFF
TRBD2	TRBJ2-2	TRBV10-3	NA	TGTGCCACCTTGGGGACTAGCGGTCCCACCGGGGAGCTGTTTTTT	CATLGTSGPTGELFF
NA	TRBJ2-1	TRBV27	NA	TGTGCCAGCAGGGCCCTCGGGGGCGTATATAATGAGCAGTTCTTC	CASRALGGVYNEQFF
NA	TRBJ1-1	TRBV6-5	NA	TGTGCCAGCAGTCTCCGGGGGGCACACACTGAAGCTTTCTTT	CASSLRGAHTEAFF
NA	TRBJ1-2	TRBV18	NA	TGTGCCAGCTCACCGATATCCGGTGGGACCGGGGACGGCTACACCTTC	CASSPISGGTGDGYTF
NA	TRBJ2-1	TRBV4-3	NA	TGCGCCAGCAGCCAAGCGGGGCGGGCGAGCTCCTACAATGAGCAGTTCTTC	CASSQAGRASSYNEQFF
TRBD1	TRBJ2-7	TRBV5-1	NA	TGCGCCAGCAGCTTGGAGGGGACAGGCTACTACGAGCAGTACTTC	CASSLEGTGYYEQYF
TRBD1	TRBJ2-2	TRBV28	NA	TGTGCCAGCAGGACGACAGGGCTAACCGGGGAGCTGTTTTTT	CASRTTGLTGELFF
NA	TRBJ2-2	TRBV13	once	TGTGCCAGCAGCCCCCCCGAGTACACCGGGGAGCTGTTTTTT	CASSPPEYTGELFF
NA	TRBJ2-1	TRBV5-1	NA	TGCGCCAGCAGCTCAAACAGGTACAATGAGCAGTTCTTC	CASSSNRYNEQFF
NA	TRBJ2-7	TRBV6-5	NA	TGTGCCAGCAGTTACGGGGGGACCTCCTACGAGCAGTACTTC	CASSYGGTSYEQYF